The 25 T cell receptor beta chains below all came from one sample that was sequenced in a study of response to subunit inactivated influenza vaccine. TCRdb used MiXCR to reprocess the RT-PCR reads, holding one entry per CDR3 protein. This sample has over 650,000 distinct CDR3 sequences, with less than 20% found just once. The sequences come from PBMCs from blood, collected around 5 days after vaccination. The receptor source for this set is a man between 45 and 60 years old who received an inactivated influenza vaccine.

Many counts were recorded for this clonotype. The chain combines TRBV12-3 or TRBV12-4 with TRBJ2-3, with D possibly being TRBD1 (6 bases). Trimming cost V 10 bases and J 4 bases, with 15 bases left between them. CDR3 length: 13 residues. CDR3 sequence: CAITRGGADTQYF. DNA of the CDR3: TGTGCCATCACCAGGGGTGGGGCAGATACGCAGTATTTT.

The chain recombines TRBV5-1 with TRBJ1-6; D ambiguous. V lost 1 base to trimming and J lost 0 bases, with 8 bases between them. The CDR3 spans 16 residues. Germline CDR1 and CDR2: SGHRS and YFSETQ. CDR3 protein: CASSLLGGSYNSPLHF. For the CDR3, the DNA is TGCGCCAGCAGCTTGCTAGGAGGCTCCTATAATTCACCCCTCCACTTT.

V is TRBV29-1 and J is TRBJ2-1; 7 positions agree with TRBD2. J was trimmed by 3 bases and V by 2 bases; bases with no gene match: 10. CDR3 length equals 16 residues. The germline V gene has CDR1 SQVTM and CDR2 ANQGSEA. The DNA of the CDR3 is TGCAGCGTTGAAAGTACCTTGGAGCGGGACTACAATGAGCAGTTCTTC. This gives the protein CSVESTLERDYNEQFF.

The genes are TRBV20-1 and TRBJ2-5, with a weak D call TRBD1 (8 bases). CDR1 DFQATT and CDR2 SNEGSKA come from the germline V gene (reference sequence). V lost 5 bases and J lost 2, with 15 bases in between. CDR3 length: 14 residues. The CDR3 sequence: CSARTGRGQETQYF. CDR3 sequence (DNA): TGCAGTGCTCGGACAGGGAGGGGTCAAGAGACCCAGTACTTC.

The chain employs TRBV24-1 and TRBJ2-5; D unclear. Trimming shortened V by 5 bases and J by 1 base, and 10 bases separated the two germline ends. The CDR3 totals 14 residues. Per the germline V gene, CDR1 is KGHDR and CDR2 is SFDVKD. The CDR3 is CATSGIASQETQYF. CDR3 DNA: TGTGCCACCAGTGGGATAGCCTCCCAAGAGACCCAGTACTTC.

The chain uses TRBV7-7 and TRBJ2-1, with 15 bases fitting TRBD2. This CDR3 comprises 18 residues. CDR1 and CDR2 from the germline V gene are SSHAT and FNYEAQ (reference sequence). J lost 8 bases, V lost 5 bases, and 13 bases had no gene match. CDR3 bases: TGTGCCAGCAGCCGGGGACTAGCGGGAGGTGGGGTCATCCATGAGCAGTTCTTC. This translates into CASSRGLAGGGVIHEQFF.

The sample holds a few counts of this clonotype. The chain combines TRBV27 with TRBJ2-1, with TRBD2 identical over 9 bases. The V gene's germline CDR1 is MNHEY and CDR2 SMNVEV (reference sequence). V dropped 11 bases and J dropped 7; count of bases not matched to a gene: 9. CDR3 length equals 13 residues. The CDR3 reads CAVGTSWVNEQFF. CDR3 sequence (DNA): TGTGCCGTTGGGACTAGCTGGGTGAATGAGCAGTTCTTC.

The J gene is TRBJ1-1, the V gene TRBV20-1, with D maybe TRBD1 (6 bases). The CDR3 length is 12 residues. CDR1 is DFQATT, CDR2 SNEGSKA, per germline (reference sequence). Trimming removed 6 bases at V and 6 bases at J, with 14 bases between. The CDR3 DNA reads TGCAGTGCACAACAGGGAGGGGCTGAAGCTTTCTTT. Translation: CSAQQGGAEAFF.

The rearrangement uses TRBV10-3 and TRBJ2-7; D may be TRBD1 (5 bases). Germline V gene data show CDR1 as ENHRY and CDR2 as SYGVKD. Deletions cut 10 bases from V and 6 bases from J, with 13 bases between. The CDR3 spans 11 residues. The CDR3 region has the DNA TGTGCCAGCCCAGGTAGGGGCGAGCAGTACTTC. Protein sequence: CASPGRGEQYF.

This clonotype was found a few times. The V gene is TRBV4-2, the J gene TRBJ1-4; no clear D. CDR3 length: 13 residues. CDR1 and CDR2 (germline): LGHNA, YNFKEQ. V was trimmed by 1 base and J by 8 bases, leaving 8 bases between them. The CDR3 nucleotides are TGTGCCAGCAGCCAAGTATCGACCGAAAAACTGTTTTTT. As protein: CASSQVSTEKLFF.

CDR3 region: CASSPGTGAEQYF. CDR3 coding DNA: TGCGCCAGCAGCCCAGGGACAGGGGCCGAGCAGTACTTC. The chain uses TRBV5-1 and TRBJ2-7, with 10 nucleotides matching TRBD1. There are 13 residues in the CDR3. The V and J ends lost 4 bases and 6 bases, in that order; junction bases with no gene match: 4. Per germline, CDR1 SGHRS and CDR2 YFSETQ. The variable domain in full, with the rest retrieved from reference TRBV5-1 and TRBJ2-7, is KAGVTQTPRYLIKTRGQQVTLSCSPISGHRSVSWYQQTPGQGLQFLFEYFSETQRNKGNFPGRFSGRQFSNSRSEMNVSTLELGDSALYLCASSPGTGAEQYFGPGTRLTVT.

A few counts support this clonotype. The chain links TRBV7-3 to TRBJ2-2; 9 nucleotides agree with TRBD2. The germline gives CDR1 SGHTA, CDR2 FQGTGA. Trimming at V came to 0 bases and at J to 2 bases, leaving 7 bases not matched to a gene. There are 18 residues in the CDR3. CDR3 sequence: CASSLTVAGATNTGELFF. The CDR3, as DNA: TGTGCCAGCAGCTTAACTGTAGCGGGAGCGACTAACACCGGGGAGCTGTTTTTT.

This clonotype was seen a few times. The chain joins TRBV4-2 to TRBJ2-6, with D perhaps TRBD1 (5 bases). Trimming shortened V by 5 bases and J by 9 bases, and 11 bases separated the two germline ends. In germline, CDR1 is LGHNA, CDR2 YNFKEQ. The CDR3 has 13 residues. The chain's CDR3 is CASSIQAFNVLTF. In nucleotides, the CDR3 is TGTGCCAGCAGCATACAGGCCTTCAACGTCCTGACTTTC.

This clonotype appeared a few times. The chain links TRBV19 to TRBJ2-1, with 8 bases fitting TRBD1. Germline V CDR1 and CDR2: LNHDA, SQIVND (reference sequence). The CDR3 sequence is 17 residues long. V was pared by 5 bases and J by 10 bases, with 19 bases of the junction left unmatched. The CDR3 nucleotides read TGTGCCAGTAGTTTCCGGACAGGGTTGCGACGTGCGGAGGAGCAGTTCTTC. It codes for CASSFRTGLRRAEEQFF.

This clonotype was found many times. The chain couples TRBV11-2 to TRBJ2-1; TRBD2 matches 8 bases. The junction had 7 bases not matched to a gene; V was cut back by 3 bases and J by 6 bases. Germline V gene sequence: CDR1 SGHAT, CDR2 FQNNGV. The CDR3 extends over 15 amino acids. In nucleotides, the CDR3 is TGTGCCAGCAGCTTCGGGGGGGAAAGGGTCAATGAGCAGTTCTTC. Its protein product is CASSFGGERVNEQFF.

This clonotype has more than one count but fewer than ten. The V gene is TRBV5-6, the J gene TRBJ1-4; tentative D call: TRBD1 (5 bases). CDR3 length: 16 residues. The germline V gene encodes CDR1 SGHDT and CDR2 YYEEEE. The V gene lost 5 bases and the J gene lost 0 bases, with 14 bases spanning the gap. CDR3 bases: TGTGCCAGCAGTCGAGCAGGGATTGCAACTAATGAAAAACTGTTTTTT. This encodes CASSRAGIATNEKLFF.

V is TRBV29-1 and J is TRBJ1-1, with D hard to call. Germline V gene data show CDR1 as SQVTM and CDR2 as ANQGSEA. V lost 2 bases and J lost 5, with 12 bases in between. The CDR3 totals 13 residues. CDR3 nucleotide sequence: TGCAGCGTTGAACACTCCCCCGGAACTGAAGCTTTCTTT. This translates into CSVEHSPGTEAFF.

The V call is TRBV11-2, the J call TRBJ2-5; 8 nucleotides match TRBD1. Per germline, CDR1 SGHAT and CDR2 FQNNGV. V lost 3 bases and J lost 4; bases outside the gene matches: 4. CDR3 length: 14 amino acids. The CDR3 here is CASSFRTGLETQYF. The CDR3 region has the DNA TGTGCCAGCAGCTTCCGGACAGGGCTAGAGACCCAGTACTTC. Variable domain in full (rest from reference TRBV11-2 and TRBJ2-5): EAGVAQSPRYKIIEKRQSVAFWCNPISGHATLYWYQQILGQGPKLLIQFQNNGVVDDSQLPKDRFSAERLKGVDSTLKIQPAKLEDSAVYLCASSFRTGLETQYFGPGTRLLVL.

In this sample, this clonotype turned up many times. This sequence joins TRBV5-1 and TRBJ2-2, with 8 bases identical to TRBD1. This CDR3 has 13 amino acids. From germline, CDR1 is SGHRS and CDR2 YFSETQ. The junction had 0 bases not matched to a gene; V was cut back by 5 bases and J by 3 bases. CDR3 amino acids: CASRDRDTGELFF. CDR3 nucleotides: TGCGCCAGCAGGGACAGGGACACCGGGGAGCTGTTTTTT.

This clonotype was observed a handful of times. The chain joins TRBV6-2 or TRBV6-3 to TRBJ1-6; the D is unclear. This CDR3 has 20 residues. Germline V gene sequence: CDR1 MNHEY, CDR2 SVGEGT. The V and J ends lost 0 bases and 2 bases respectively, with 20 bases between them. DNA for the CDR3: TGTGCCAGCAGTTACTCTTGGACGGAGGATTTACGGCCCTATAATTCACCCCTCCACTTT. Amino acid sequence: CASSYSWTEDLRPYNSPLHF.

The CDR3 nucleotides read TGCGCCAGCATGAGAGGCACCGGGGAGCTGTTTTTT. Protein product: CASMRGTGELFF. V is TRBV10-2 and J is TRBJ2-2, with unresolved D. The ends were cut back, 7 bases at V and 4 bases at J, with 7 bases in the middle. The CDR3 runs 12 residues. Germline-derived CDR1 and CDR2 are WSHSY and SAAADI.

This clonotype was picked up many times. The chain employs TRBV12-3 or TRBV12-4 and TRBJ1-1; D uncertain. The CDR3 loop spans 12 amino acids. V gave up 4 bases and J gave up 5 bases, with 8 bases separating them. In DNA form, the CDR3 reads TGTGCCAGCAGTTCTGGGGATACTGAAGCTTTCTTT. It translates to CASSSGDTEAFF.

This clonotype showed up just a few times. The chain carries TRBV21-1 and TRBJ2-3; TRBD1 is taken as the D call from the table, unchecked against the DNA. TRBV21-1 is shown as a pseudogene. The CDR3 runs to 15 residues. The CDR3 spells CASSKVGTRSDTQYF. Here the CDR3 DNA reads TGTGCCAGCAGCAAAGTCGGGACTAGATCAGATACGCAGTATTTT.

The gene calls are TRBV6-5 and TRBJ2-7; 7 bases map to TRBD1. The CDR3 runs 15 residues. Germline V CDR1 and CDR2: MNHEY, SVGAGI. J gave up 3 bases and V 0 bases, and 5 bases lay outside the gene matches. CDR3 sequence: CASSYSISGGYEQYF. DNA for the CDR3: TGTGCCAGCAGTTACTCGATATCAGGGGGCTACGAGCAGTACTTC.

This clonotype was observed a few times. V is TRBV7-2 and J is TRBJ2-3, with TRBD2 as a possible D gene (6 bases). Germline CDR1 reads SGHTA; CDR2 reads FQGNSA. The ends were cut back, 1 base at V and 4 bases at J, with 12 bases in the middle. The CDR3 is 15 amino acids. CDR3 nucleotides: TGTGCCAGCAGCTTAGACGGGAGTAGTCCAGATACGCAGTATTTT. It specifies CASSLDGSSPDTQYF.